This TCR beta chain is from a study of control samples from healthy donors and cancer patients (dated by TCRdb to 2019 to 2021). As to this clone: Its binding antigen is unknown. No base qualities exist here, and no much larger clone lies one base off it.

The germline V gene encodes CDR1 MDHEN and CDR2 SYDVKM. The trim is 7 bases for V and 8 bases for J, with a gap of 17 bases between the germline ends. The CDR3 spans 14 residues, from the cysteine through the phenylalanine. The DNA shown is the 42-base CDR3, in frame from base 1. Receptor amplification or capture employed the immunoSEQ multiplex PCR assay. TCRdb mirrors the immuneACCESS table, restricted to in-frame sequences. Some clones are absent from its copies; in checked studies, under half trace to an unresolved V gene, and the reason for the others is unknown. Present in this sample are some 64,000 clones, roughly 86% of which were seen just once. The top ten hold around 2% of the sample.

The V gene is TRBV28 and the J gene is TRBJ1-4; TRBD1 is a weak D gene call, 6 bases matching. The sequence was collected from a woman aged 50 to 60 with head and neck cancer. The sequencing sample was made of PBMCs. CDR3 sequence: CASTFTGIGEKLFF. The base sequence is TGTGCCAGCACCTTTACAGGGATAGGGGAAAAACTGTTTTTT. Reference TRBV28 and TRBJ1-4 proteins supply the regions before and after the CDR3; the full variable domain is: DVKVTQSSRYLVKRTGEKVFLECVQDMDHENMFWYRQDPGLGLRLIYFSYDVKMKEKGDIPEGYSVSREKKERFSLILESASTNQTSMYLCASTFTGIGEKLFFGSGTQLSVL.